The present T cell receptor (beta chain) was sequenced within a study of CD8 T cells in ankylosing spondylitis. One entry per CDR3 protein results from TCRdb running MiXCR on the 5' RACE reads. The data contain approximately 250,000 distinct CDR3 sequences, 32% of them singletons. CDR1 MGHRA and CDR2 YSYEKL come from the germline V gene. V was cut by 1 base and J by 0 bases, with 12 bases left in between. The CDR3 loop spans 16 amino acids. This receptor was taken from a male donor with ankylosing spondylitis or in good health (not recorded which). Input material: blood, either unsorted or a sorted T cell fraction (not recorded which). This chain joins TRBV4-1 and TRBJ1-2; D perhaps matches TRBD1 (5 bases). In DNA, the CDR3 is TGCGCCAGCAGCCAAGGTCTGGGGCTAGCTAACTATGGCTACACCTTC. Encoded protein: CASSQGLGLANYGYTF.